This T cell receptor beta chain was found in a study of a mutant IDH1 vaccine in newly diagnosed glioma. Time point defined: week 35, safety follow-up. A single vaccine dose contained 300 ug of mutant IDH1 20-mer peptide, and topical imiquimod was used with it. The donors' diagnosis was new WHO grade 3 or 4 astrocytoma that was IDH1-mutant and ATRX-lost. This CDR3 contains 18 residues. With 1 base removed from V and 3 bases from J, the gap between germline ends came to 19 bases. Germline-derived CDR1 and CDR2 are MGHRA and YSYEKL. Study-level findings and limits: Immune responses arising from the vaccine appeared in approximately 92% of patients.

This clone was found a few times. The target antigen is unknown. The method was immunoSEQ multiplex PCR; TCRdb's version includes in-frame clones alone and lacks a portion of them. The data hold more than 25,000 clones, with 79% observed a single time. This sequence joins TRBV4-1 and TRBJ1-5; tentatively, D is TRBD1 (5 bases). Sequenced here: PBMCs, sampled from a glioma patient whose treatment included an IDH1 peptide vaccine. This receptor was obtained from a woman in her 30s with glioma. Some clones in this sample may be carry-over from other donors' samples. In DNA, the CDR3 is TGCGCCAGCAGCCAAGGCCACAATACTCGCAGGGACAATCAGCCCCAGCATTTT. Its protein product is CASSQGHNTRRDNQPQHF.